The present T cell receptor (beta chain) was sequenced within a study of graft-versus-host responses after intestinal transplantation. Study at large: Recipients were given multivisceral, liver-intestinal, or isolated intestinal transplants.

On this clone: Antigen specificity is unknown.

Study results and limitations: With peak circulating GvH clone levels came an association with early post-transplant HvG declines. Recipient marrow harbored GvH clones, some of which surfaced first in ileum or blood.

Trimming cost V 2 bases and J 3 bases, with 11 bases left between them. CDR1 and CDR2 from the germline V gene are SGHVS and FNYEAQ. The CDR3 has 15 amino acids. The protocol was immunoSEQ multiplex PCR, while the TCRdb copy is restricted to in-frame clones and leaves out a portion. The sample shows over 75,000 clones, roughly 91% of them seen only once. V gene TRBV7-6 combines with J gene TRBJ1-5, with D perhaps TRBD1 (5 bases). The sample in question was unstimulated CD4+ T cells sorted from spleen or lymph node cells, obtained before intestinal transplant. The source of this sequence is a human donor who received an intestinal transplant. In DNA, the CDR3 is TGTGCCAGCAGCTTAACCGACAGCCCCAATCAGCCCCAGCATTTT. It yields the protein CASSLTDSPNQPQHF.